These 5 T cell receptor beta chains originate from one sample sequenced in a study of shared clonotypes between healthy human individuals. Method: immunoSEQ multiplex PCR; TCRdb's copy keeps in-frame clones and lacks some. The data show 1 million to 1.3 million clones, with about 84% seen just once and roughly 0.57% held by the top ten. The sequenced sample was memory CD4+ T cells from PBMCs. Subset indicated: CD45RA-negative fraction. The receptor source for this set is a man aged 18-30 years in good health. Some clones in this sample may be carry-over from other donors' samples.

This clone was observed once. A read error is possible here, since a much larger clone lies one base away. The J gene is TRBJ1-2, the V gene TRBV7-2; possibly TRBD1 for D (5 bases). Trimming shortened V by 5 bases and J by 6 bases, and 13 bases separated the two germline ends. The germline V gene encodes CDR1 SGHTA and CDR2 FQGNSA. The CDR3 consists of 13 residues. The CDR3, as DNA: TGTGCCAGCAGCCCGGGGCAAACGGATGGCTACACCTTC. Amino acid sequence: CASSPGQTDGYTF.

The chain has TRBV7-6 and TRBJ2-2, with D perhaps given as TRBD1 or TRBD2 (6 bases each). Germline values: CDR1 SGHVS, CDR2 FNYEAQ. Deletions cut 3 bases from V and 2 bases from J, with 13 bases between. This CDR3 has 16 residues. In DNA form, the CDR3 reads TGTGCCAGCAGCTTTCAAACAGGGACTAACACCGGGGAGCTGTTTTTT. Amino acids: CASSFQTGTNTGELFF.

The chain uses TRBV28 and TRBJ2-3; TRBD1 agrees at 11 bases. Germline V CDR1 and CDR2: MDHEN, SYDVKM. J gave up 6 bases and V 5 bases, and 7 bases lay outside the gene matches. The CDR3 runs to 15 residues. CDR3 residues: CASSRRTGGSDTQYF. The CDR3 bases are TGTGCCAGCAGTCGCCGGACAGGGGGCTCCGATACGCAGTATTTT. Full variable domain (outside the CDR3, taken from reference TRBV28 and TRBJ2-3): DVKVTQSSRYLVKRTGEKVFLECVQDMDHENMFWYRQDPGLGLRLIYFSYDVKMKEKGDIPEGYSVSREKKERFSLILESASTNQTSMYLCASSRRTGGSDTQYFGPGTRLTVL.

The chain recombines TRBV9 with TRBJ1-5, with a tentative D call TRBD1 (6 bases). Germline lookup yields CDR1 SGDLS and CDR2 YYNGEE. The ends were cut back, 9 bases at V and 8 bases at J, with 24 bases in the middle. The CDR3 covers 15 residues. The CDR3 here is CATNQGGDIEEPQHF. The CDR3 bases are TGTGCCACGAATCAAGGAGGGGACATTGAGGAGCCCCAGCATTTT.

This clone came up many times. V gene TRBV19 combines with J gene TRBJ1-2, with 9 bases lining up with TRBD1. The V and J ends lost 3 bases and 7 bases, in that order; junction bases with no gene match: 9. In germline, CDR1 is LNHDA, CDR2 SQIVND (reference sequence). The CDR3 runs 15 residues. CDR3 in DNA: TGTGCCAGTAGTATGGGGACAGGGATTAGTGGTGGCTACACCTTC. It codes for CASSMGTGISGGYTF.